This TCR beta chain was sequenced for a study of T cells in Graves' hyperthyroidism and ophthalmopathy. As for the study in general: Peripheral blood was drawn at first diagnosis, prior to all treatment.

Amplification yielded TCR beta CDR3 regions, with RNA transcripts as the source. The TCR CDR3 first-round RT-PCR relied on the HTBI primer set. In TCRdb, the multiplex PCR reads were re-called with MiXCR into one record per CDR3 protein. The table has around 580,000 distinct CDR3 sequences, 15% to 20% seen once. The CDR3 has 14 amino acids. Germline CDR1 KGHSH, CDR2 LQKENI. Trimming shortened V by 3 bases and J by 3 bases, and 6 bases separated the two germline ends. Cells are PBMCs isolated from roughly 9.3 ml of fresh blood. The chain combines TRBV18 with TRBJ1-6, with D perhaps matching TRBD1 (5 bases). This clonotype originated in a woman in her late teens or twenties with Graves' hyperthyroidism. The specimen was blood. As DNA, the CDR3 is TGTGCCAGCTCACCGGGGGTCTATAATTCACCCCTCCACTTT. Its translation is CASSPGVYNSPLHF.